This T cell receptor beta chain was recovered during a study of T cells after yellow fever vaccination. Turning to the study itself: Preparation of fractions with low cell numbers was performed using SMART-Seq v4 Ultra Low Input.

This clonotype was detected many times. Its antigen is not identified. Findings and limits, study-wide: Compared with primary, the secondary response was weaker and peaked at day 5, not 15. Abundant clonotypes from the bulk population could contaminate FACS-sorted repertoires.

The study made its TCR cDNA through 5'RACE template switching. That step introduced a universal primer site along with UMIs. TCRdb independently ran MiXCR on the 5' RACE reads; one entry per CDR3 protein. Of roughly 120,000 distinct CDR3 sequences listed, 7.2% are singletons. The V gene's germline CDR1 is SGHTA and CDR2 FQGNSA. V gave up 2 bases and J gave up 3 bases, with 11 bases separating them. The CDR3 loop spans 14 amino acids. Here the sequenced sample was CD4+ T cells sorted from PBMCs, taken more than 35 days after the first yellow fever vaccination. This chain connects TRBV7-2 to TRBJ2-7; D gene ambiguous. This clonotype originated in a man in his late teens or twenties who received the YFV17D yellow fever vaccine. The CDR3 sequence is CASSLPAEFYEQYF. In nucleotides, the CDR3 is TGTGCCAGCAGCTTACCGGCAGAATTCTACGAGCAGTACTTC. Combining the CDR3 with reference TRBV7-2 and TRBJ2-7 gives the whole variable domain GAGVSQSPSNKVTEKGKDVELRCDPISGHTALYWYRQSLGQGLEFLIYFQGNSAPDKSGLPSDRFSAERTGGSVSTLTIQRTQQEDSAVYLCASSLPAEFYEQYFGPGTRLTVT.